The present T cell receptor beta chain was sequenced within a study of response to subunit inactivated influenza vaccine. Study conclusions and caveats: Authors proposed each seasonal influenza vaccination draws in few new T cells.

This clonotype appeared a few times. No antigen is known for it. TCRdb ran MiXCR on the RT-PCR reads and lists one entry per CDR3 protein. The table records hundreds of thousands of distinct CDR3 sequences, approximately 15% of them present only once. Trimming removed 7 bases at V and 8 bases at J, with 9 bases between. The CDR3 runs to 10 residues. Germline V gene lookup returns CDR1 DFQATT and CDR2 SNEGSKA (reference sequence). The sequence was collected from a man aged 50-60 years who received an inactivated influenza vaccine. The source material was PBMCs from blood, sampled 14 to 15 days before vaccination. The rearrangement uses TRBV20-1 and TRBJ2-4; weak D call: TRBD2 (6 bases). This CDR3 reads CSVLAHIQYF. In DNA, the CDR3 is TGCAGTGTCCTAGCGCACATTCAGTACTTC.